The rows below give T cell receptor beta chains drawn from one sample of a study of vaccination and CD4 T cells after COVID-19. No antigen has been assigned to these receptors. TCRdb re-analysed the PCR reads in MiXCR, keeping a single row per CDR3 protein. The table has under 5,500 distinct CDR3 sequences, around 82% seen once; the top ten hold approximately 20%. Input material: CD4+ T cells from blood, cultured in vitro. Receptors originate from a human donor who had recovered from COVID-19. CDR3s include the opening cysteine and the closing phenylalanine or tryptophan. The order of the fields is V gene, D gene, J gene, clone size, CDR3 DNA, CDR3 protein. A D gene is named only where the DNA matches it firmly. A row's size may be missing; if present it is once, few, many or a size class.

TRBV7-2	-	TRBJ1-1	-	TGTGCCAGCAGACCAAACGGGATAACAAAAGCTTTCTTT	CASRPNGITKAFF
TRBV6-5	-	TRBJ1-6	-	TGTGCCAGCAGTTACTCCGGCAGGGCGACGTCAAATTCACCCCTCCACTTT	CASSYSGRATSNSPLHF
TRBV29-1	TRBD2	TRBJ2-3	few	TGCAGCGTTGTTTCTAGCGGGGGGGTAGGGACGCAGTATTTT	CSVVSSGGVGTQYF
TRBV19	TRBD1	TRBJ1-2	few	TGTGCCAGTAGTACCGCGACAGGGGGTAACTATGGCTACACCTTC	CASSTATGGNYGYTF
TRBV5-1	-	TRBJ1-1	-	TGCGCCAGCAGCTCTACAGCATCTTACACTGAAGCTTTCTTT	CASSSTASYTEAFF
TRBV7-9	TRBD2	TRBJ2-7	-	TGTGCCAGCAGCTTAACCCCGCGGGGGACTTACGAGCAGTACTTC	CASSLTPRGTYEQYF
TRBV2	-	TRBJ1-5	-	TGTGCCAGCAGTGATGACACGAATCAGCCCCAGCATTTT	CASSDDTNQPQHF
TRBV5-1	-	TRBJ1-2	once	TGCGCCAGCAGCTCGGGACCGGCCTATGGCTACACCTTC	CASSSGPAYGYTF
TRBV9	-	TRBJ1-1	-	TGTGCCAGCAGCGTAGTATTATCAGGGACGAACACTGAAGCTTTCTTT	CASSVVLSGTNTEAFF
TRBV19	-	TRBJ1-1	-	TGTGCCAGTAGTATAACTAGGACGGCGAACACTGAAGCTTTCTTT	CASSITRTANTEAFF
TRBV10-3	-	TRBJ1-1	-	TGTGCCATCACCGGAGACATATACACTGAAGCTTTCTTT	CAITGDIYTEAFF
TRBV30	-	TRBJ1-5	few	TGTGCCTGGAGTCGCGCGAATCAGCCCCAGCATTTT	CAWSRANQPQHF
TRBV24-1	-	TRBJ1-5	-	TGTGCCACCAGTGATTTATCCAGGCGCGCACTGTGTAGCAATCAGCCCCAGCATTTT	CATSDLSRRALCSNQPQHF
TRBV6-4	-	TRBJ1-6	-	TGTGCCAGCAGTGTATCGGGGGCTGGAAATTCACCCCTCCACTTT	CASSVSGAGNSPLHF